Listed below are T cell receptor beta chains from one sample, sequenced in a study of human T cells and chemical hapten exposure. In TCRdb, the RACE reads were re-called with MiXCR into one record per CDR3 protein. Among just under 65,000 distinct CDR3 sequences listed, roughly 11% were seen once. Sequencing used whole blood, obtained in connection with sensitization to the hapten diphenylcyclopropenone (DPC). All receptors derive from a woman aged 25 to 39 with alopecia areata. Some clones in this sample may be carry-over from other donors' samples. Both conserved end residues are part of each CDR3. Each record gives: J gene, V gene, clone size, D gene, CDR3 protein, CDR3 DNA. The D gene is left open where the match is weak. Clone size is shown for a subset of rows, as once, few, many or a class of expanded clone.

TRBJ2-3	TRBV19	-	-	CASSIGPVTTDTQYF	TGTGCCAGTAGTATTGGGCCCGTCACAACAGATACGCAGTATTTT
TRBJ2-3	TRBV2	few	-	CASTGTFTDTQYF	TGTGCCAGCACCGGGACTTTCACAGATACGCAGTATTTT
TRBJ1-4	TRBV28	-	-	CASSRPIGATNEKLFF	TGTGCCAGCAGTAGACCCATCGGTGCAACTAATGAAAAACTGTTTTTT
TRBJ1-1	TRBV4-1	-	-	CASSLHVGGGTEAFF	TGCGCCAGCAGCCTACACGTAGGGGGAGGCACTGAAGCTTTCTTT
TRBJ1-5	TRBV19	few	-	CASSKSDQPQHF	TGTGCCAGTAGTAAAAGTGATCAGCCCCAGCATTTT
TRBJ2-5	TRBV3-1	-	TRBD2	CASSQDLPGGTQETQYF	TGTGCCAGCAGCCAAGATCTCCCGGGAGGAACCCAAGAGACCCAGTACTTC
TRBJ2-7	TRBV6-1	few	-	CASSELGAYEQYF	TGTGCCAGCAGTGAACTGGGTGCCTACGAGCAGTACTTC
TRBJ2-7	TRBV7-2	-	-	CASKRTVAQGSYEQYF	TGTGCCAGCAAGAGGACCGTGGCACAGGGCTCCTACGAGCAGTACTTC
TRBJ2-1	TRBV11-3	many	TRBD2	CASSPGLAGVSEQFF	TGTGCCAGCAGCCCGGGACTAGCGGGAGTTAGTGAGCAGTTCTTC
TRBJ2-7	TRBV10-2	few	-	CASRRGPYEQYF	TGCGCCAGCAGAAGGGGTCCTTACGAGCAGTACTTC
TRBJ2-7	TRBV7-3	-	-	CASSHHYEQYF	TGTGCCAGCAGCCACCACTACGAGCAGTACTTC
TRBJ1-4	TRBV6-2/TRBV6-3	many	-	CASSRPGATNEKLFF	TGTGCCAGCAGCCGACCGGGGGCCACTAATGAAAAACTGTTTTTT
TRBJ2-3	TRBV10-3	-	-	CATGRGGTDTQYF	TGTGCCACCGGGCGCGGCGGCACAGATACGCAGTATTTT
TRBJ1-5	TRBV5-1	many	-	CASSLDGSGDQPQHF	TGCGCCAGCAGCTTGGATGGGTCGGGGGATCAGCCCCAGCATTTT
TRBJ2-7	TRBV28	few	-	CASSLRTAGGSYEQYF	TGTGCCAGCAGTCTCAGGACAGCTGGAGGGTCCTACGAGCAGTACTTC
TRBJ2-3	TRBV7-2	many	TRBD2	CASSLSGSDGDTQYF	TGTGCCAGCAGCTTGAGCGGGAGCGACGGAGATACGCAGTATTTT
TRBJ1-2	TRBV7-9	many	-	CASSPENGVWGYTF	TGTGCCAGCAGCCCCGAAAACGGGGTATGGGGCTACACCTTC
TRBJ2-3	TRBV7-2	few	-	CASRLSTSDTQYF	TGTGCCAGCAGACTTTCAACTTCAGATACGCAGTATTTT
TRBJ1-1	TRBV20-1	many	-	CSARQVLNTEAFF	TGCAGTGCTCGACAGGTTTTGAACACTGAAGCTTTCTTT
TRBJ1-5	TRBV21-1	many	-	CASSKVETEFRDSNQPQHF	TGTGCCAGCAGCAAAGTTGAGACAGAGTTTCGGGATAGCAATCAGCCCCAGCATTTT
TRBJ1-3	TRBV18	-	-	CASSPQQVSGNTIYF	TGTGCCAGCTCACCACAACAGGTGTCTGGAAACACCATATATTTT
TRBJ1-2	TRBV14	-	TRBD1	CASSLPGQGSNYGYTF	TGTGCCAGCAGCCTACCGGGACAGGGATCTAACTATGGCTACACCTTC
TRBJ2-1	TRBV6-2/TRBV6-3	many	TRBD2	CASSYLGLAGTYSYNEQFF	TGTGCCAGCAGTTACCTGGGACTAGCGGGGACATACTCCTACAATGAGCAGTTCTTC
TRBJ1-1	TRBV6-5	-	TRBD1	CASSYRTGVAFF	TGTGCCAGCAGTTACCGGACAGGGGTAGCTTTCTTT
TRBJ2-7	TRBV7-2	-	-	CASSWAGVSSYEQYF	TGTGCCAGCAGTTGGGCAGGGGTTTCCTCCTACGAGCAGTACTTC
TRBJ1-1	TRBV12-3/TRBV12-4	-	-	CASSLGPAGRTEAFF	TGTGCCAGCAGTTTGGGTCCGGCAGGTCGCACTGAAGCTTTCTTT
TRBJ1-1	TRBV20-1	-	-	CSARDLPEAFF	TGCAGTGCTAGAGACCTTCCCGAAGCTTTCTTT
TRBJ1-6	TRBV12-3/TRBV12-4	many	TRBD1	CASSFDRGRSPLHF	TGTGCCAGCAGTTTTGACAGGGGACGTTCACCCCTCCACTTT
TRBJ2-1	TRBV7-3	many	-	CASSPGLAVYNEQFF	TGTGCCAGCAGCCCGGGACTTGCGGTCTACAATGAGCAGTTCTTC
TRBJ2-3	TRBV7-3	-	-	CASSRDRVDTQYF	TGTGCCAGCAGCCGAGACAGAGTTGATACGCAGTATTTT
TRBJ2-1	TRBV20-1	few	-	CSARVAGAVQFF	TGCAGTGCTAGAGTTGCGGGGGCCGTGCAGTTCTTC
TRBJ2-4	TRBV2	-	-	CASAAAKNIQYF	TGTGCCAGCGCGGCAGCCAAAAACATTCAGTACTTC
TRBJ1-1	TRBV11-2	-	-	CASSWSTNTEAFF	TGTGCCAGCAGCTGGTCAACGAACACTGAAGCTTTCTTT
TRBJ2-3	TRBV29-1	-	-	CSVGGATSHTQYF	TGCAGCGTTGGAGGGGCCACTTCCCATACGCAGTATTTT
TRBJ1-5	TRBV7-8	-	TRBD1	CASSPDRGDNQPQHF	TGTGCCAGCAGCCCCGACAGGGGGGACAATCAGCCCCAGCATTTT
TRBJ1-5	TRBV2	many	-	CASSVREAQHF	TGTGCCAGCAGTGTTCGCGAGGCCCAGCATTTT
TRBJ1-1	TRBV27	-	TRBD1	CASSSGQGTEAFF	TGTGCCAGCAGTTCCGGACAGGGGACTGAAGCTTTCTTT
TRBJ1-4	TRBV12-3/TRBV12-4	many	-	CASSSPGINEKLFF	TGTGCCAGCAGTTCGCCAGGAATTAATGAAAAACTGTTTTTT
TRBJ2-2	TRBV20-1	many	-	CSATSSLQNTGELFF	TGCAGTGCTACGTCGAGTCTACAAAACACCGGGGAGCTGTTTTTT
TRBJ1-4	TRBV7-9	-	-	CASSLVPNEKLFF	TGTGCCAGCAGCTTAGTCCCCAATGAAAAACTGTTTTTT
TRBJ2-4	TRBV20-1	many	-	CSAAAQAINIQYF	TGCAGTGCCGCGGCACAGGCTATAAACATTCAGTACTTC
TRBJ1-6	TRBV6-1	-	-	CATIEGQNSPLHF	TGTGCCACCATCGAGGGTCAAAATTCACCCCTCCACTTT
TRBJ2-5	TRBV29-1	-	-	CSVPLVGRQETQYF	TGCAGCGTTCCCCTCGTGGGGCGTCAAGAGACCCAGTACTTC
TRBJ2-1	TRBV7-2	many	-	CASRRGSYNEQFF	TGTGCCAGCCGCCGGGGGTCCTACAATGAGCAGTTCTTC
TRBJ1-6	TRBV4-2	few	TRBD1	CASSQWGQGKDSPLHF	TGTGCCAGCAGCCAATGGGGACAGGGAAAGGATTCACCCCTCCACTTT
TRBJ1-1	TRBV12-3/TRBV12-4	many	-	CASSYYSTEAFF	TGTGCCAGCAGTTACTACTCCACTGAAGCTTTCTTT
TRBJ2-1	TRBV7-2	many	TRBD2	CASSSKAGGTYNEQFF	TGTGCCAGCAGCTCTAAAGCGGGGGGGACGTACAATGAGCAGTTCTTC
TRBJ2-2	TRBV5-1	many	-	CASSRGGTGTGELFF	TGCGCCAGCAGCCGTGGAGGGACGGGCACCGGGGAGCTGTTTTTT
TRBJ1-1	TRBV6-1	-	-	CASSGQDRSTEAFF	TGTGCCAGCAGTGGACAGGACCGGAGCACTGAAGCTTTCTTT
TRBJ2-5	TRBV4-1	many	TRBD1	CASSQLRTGQETQYF	TGCGCCAGCAGCCAACTCCGGACAGGACAAGAGACCCAGTACTTC
TRBJ2-7	TRBV6-2/TRBV6-3	many	-	CASSWTRDSEQYF	TGTGCCAGCAGTTGGACTAGGGACAGCGAGCAGTACTTC
TRBJ2-7	TRBV7-2	-	-	CASSLVPGAYEQYF	TGTGCCAGCAGCTTAGTACCGGGAGCCTACGAGCAGTACTTC